These 27 T cell receptor beta chains were all obtained from the same sample, sequenced in a study of blood T cell repertoires in COVID-19. The table came from immunoSEQ multiplex PCR; TCRdb's copy has only in-frame clones and leaves some out. This table has under 80,000 clones, 83% appearing once. Sequencing was performed on peripheral blood. Source of these receptors: a man at least 80 years old with acute or convalescent COVID-19.

This sequence joins TRBV19 and TRBJ2-1, with 15 positions matching TRBD2. Germline CDR1 reads LNHDA; CDR2 reads SQIVND (reference sequence). The CDR3 is 19 amino acids. The V and J ends lost 8 bases and 1 base, in that order; junction bases with no gene match: 12. The CDR3 is CASRPSGTSGGRSYNEQFF. CDR3 in DNA: TGTGCCAGTCGACCTTCCGGGACTAGCGGGGGGAGGTCCTACAATGAGCAGTTCTTC.

The rearrangement uses TRBV29-1 and TRBJ2-2, with TRBD2 identical over 14 bases. Germline assignment: CDR1 SQVTM and CDR2 ANQGSEA. Germline trimming cut 7 bases from V and 0 bases from J; bases unmatched to any gene: 4. The CDR3 covers 16 residues. CDR3 nucleotide sequence: TGCAGCGCCGCGACTAGCGGGGGGGCGAACACCGGGGAGCTGTTTTTT. It specifies CSAATSGGANTGELFF.

This clone appeared a few times. The chain employs TRBV2 and TRBJ1-3; D not resolved. Germline V gene sequence: CDR1 SNHLY, CDR2 FYNNEI. The V end was cut by 6 bases, the J end by 0 bases, with 9 bases between. The CDR3 sequence is 14 residues long. The CDR3 bases are TGTGCCAGCAGGAAACAAGTCTCTGGAAACACCATATATTTT. Its protein is CASRKQVSGNTIYF.

This chain links TRBV12-3 or TRBV12-4 with TRBJ1-2; a possible D gene is TRBD1 (5 bases). Trimming removed 6 bases at V and 2 bases at J, with 10 bases between. The CDR3 runs to 13 residues. The CDR3 DNA reads as TGTGCCAGCAGCGTGGACACAAACTATGGCTACACCTTC. Its translation is CASSVDTNYGYTF.

The chain has TRBV12-3 or TRBV12-4 and TRBJ1-2; 8 nucleotides agree with TRBD1. The CDR3 covers 13 residues. V shed 5 bases, J shed 11 bases, and the junction held 10 bases outside the gene matches. CDR3 DNA: TGTGCCAGCAGTCCTTGGACAGGGTCGGGATACACCTTC. It specifies CASSPWTGSGYTF.

This chain uses TRBV3-1 (or the pseudogene TRBV3-2) with TRBJ2-5; maybe TRBD2 (5 bases). The V end was cut by 0 bases, the J end by 10 bases, with 12 bases between. CDR3 length: 13 residues. Germline V gives CDR1 LGHDT, CDR2 YNNKEL (reference sequence). The CDR3 DNA sequence: TGTGCCAGCAGCCAAGAAACTAGGGTCGGCCAGTACTTC. Translating it yields CASSQETRVGQYF.

The J gene is TRBJ2-3, the V gene TRBV11-3; 8 bases are a match to TRBD2. This CDR3 is 15 amino acids long. V was pared by 5 bases and J by 2 bases, with 6 bases of the junction left unmatched. Germline CDR1 and CDR2: SGHNT and YENEEA. CDR3 DNA sequence: TGTGCCAGCAGCCCCTCGGGGGGGTACACAGATACGCAGTATTTT. Protein product: CASSPSGGYTDTQYF.

The V and J genes are TRBV25-1 and TRBJ2-5; 9 bases agree with TRBD1. The V gene's germline CDR1 is MGHDK and CDR2 SYGVNS. V trimming: 1 base; J trimming: 3 bases; junction bases outside the gene matches: 3. The CDR3 has 15 residues. CDR3 amino acids: CASSEFGQGKETQYF. CDR3 DNA: TGTGCCAGCAGTGAATTTGGACAGGGGAAAGAGACCCAGTACTTC.

CDR3 coding DNA: TGTGCCAGCAGTTCCGGACAGGCCGGTGAAAAACTGTTTTTT. Its translation: CASSSGQAGEKLFF. V and J are TRBV28 and TRBJ1-4; TRBD1 matches at 7 bases. Germline CDR1 and CDR2: MDHEN and SYDVKM. CDR3 length: 14 residues. V shed 4 bases, J shed 7 bases, and the junction held 6 bases outside the gene matches.

The V and J genes are TRBV4-3 and TRBJ1-2; 8 nucleotides agree with TRBD1. V gave up 1 base and J gave up 3 bases; unmatched junction bases: 4. This CDR3 has 15 amino acids. Looked up from germline, CDR1 is LGHNA and CDR2 is YSLEER. The CDR3 bases are TGCGCCAGCAGCCAAGTTCAGGGGGCGGACTATGGCTACACCTTC. Translated, it gives CASSQVQGADYGYTF.

The chain is built from TRBV5-5 and TRBJ2-7, with 7 bases identical to TRBD2. Germline CDR1 SGHKS, CDR2 YYEKEE (reference sequence). CDR3 length: 16 residues. J was trimmed by 9 bases and V by 2 bases; bases with no gene match: 17. CDR3 sequence reads: CASSFGSGYTPTRQYF. The CDR3 nucleotides read TGTGCCAGCAGCTTCGGTAGCGGGTATACTCCTACGAGGCAGTACTTC.

This sequence joins TRBV30 and TRBJ1-6; no firm D call. The ends were cut back, 0 bases at V and 7 bases at J, with 7 bases in the middle. This CDR3 is built from 13 residues. Looked up from germline, CDR1 is GTSNPN and CDR2 is SVGIG (reference sequence). The CDR3 DNA reads TGTGCCTGGAGTGTACTCGAAAATTCACCCCTCCACTTT. Its protein is CAWSVLENSPLHF.

The genes are TRBV7-2 and TRBJ1-1, with D uncertain. This CDR3 comprises 15 residues. The V end was cut by 4 bases, the J end by 1 base, with 13 bases between. Germline assignment: CDR1 SGHTA and CDR2 FQGNSA. This CDR3 reads CASSSTATGNTEAFF. CDR3 DNA sequence: TGTGCCAGCAGCTCGACCGCGACGGGGAACACTGAAGCTTTCTTT.

The chain couples TRBV5-4 to TRBJ2-2; tentatively, D is TRBD1 (5 bases). This CDR3 has 14 amino acids. The ends were cut back, 7 bases at V and 2 bases at J, with 12 bases in the middle. Germline V gives CDR1 SGHNT, CDR2 YYREEE (reference sequence). CDR3 residues: CASQGALNTGELFF. The CDR3 coding sequence is TGTGCCAGCCAAGGGGCCTTAAACACCGGGGAGCTGTTTTTT.

This clone was observed a few times. Germline and junction disagree at one end, which may indicate a read error. The CDR3 DNA sequence: TGTGCCAGCAGCTTAATGGGCCCTACGGCGTCCTCCGAGCAGTACTTC. This translates into CASSLMGPTASSEQYF. The chain recombines TRBV7-3 with TRBJ2-7; D is unclear. CDR1 and CDR2 (germline): SGHTA, FQGTGA. The CDR3 runs 16 residues.

In its sample, this clone is medium-sized. The chain recombines TRBV5-4 with TRBJ2-7; a weak D match, TRBD1 (6 bases). Germline CDR1 SGHNT, CDR2 YYREEE (reference sequence). The ends were cut back, 0 bases at V and 5 bases at J, with 18 bases in the middle. The CDR3 consists of 16 residues. The DNA for the CDR3 is TGTGCCAGCAGCTTGGTCCCGGACAGATTCCTACACGAGCAGTACTTC. As protein: CASSLVPDRFLHEQYF.

The gene calls are TRBV12-3 or TRBV12-4 and TRBJ2-2; D might be TRBD2 (6 bases). This CDR3 spans 13 amino acids. Trimming left V 8 bases short and J 0 bases short, with 7 bases between. The CDR3 DNA follows: TGTGCCAGCCGGGGGACGAACACCGGGGAGCTGTTTTTT. This encodes CASRGTNTGELFF.

The chain couples TRBV24-1 to TRBJ2-6, with D perhaps TRBD2 (6 bases). CDR1 and CDR2 (germline): KGHDR, SFDVKD. The CDR3 has 16 residues. Trimming left V 1 base short and J 2 bases short, with 8 bases between. CDR3 residues: CATSDFRGTGANVLTF. CDR3 DNA sequence: TGTGCCACCAGTGATTTTCGGGGGACTGGGGCCAACGTCCTGACTTTC.

The chain has TRBV6-1 and TRBJ2-3, with D unresolved. The germline V gene has CDR1 MNHNS and CDR2 SASEGT. The CDR3 length is 11 residues. V was pared by 5 bases and J by 4 bases, with 4 bases between. The CDR3 DNA reads as TGTGCCAGCAGTATATCAGATACGCAGTATTTT. It is translated as CASSISDTQYF.

V usage is TRBV24-1 and J usage is TRBJ2-7; tentative D call: TRBD1 (6 bases). Germline assignment: CDR1 KGHDR and CDR2 SFDVKD. V was shortened by 5 bases and J by 5 bases, with 15 bases between the two germline ends. This CDR3 has 14 residues. Here the CDR3 DNA reads TGTGCCACCAGTGCCTCGCGACAGGCGGACGAGCAGTACTTC. It translates to CATSASRQADEQYF.

The sample holds one count of this clone. The chain recombines TRBV7-2 with TRBJ2-5; 9 nucleotides match TRBD1. Germline V gene sequence: CDR1 SGHTA, CDR2 FQGNSA. The CDR3 is made up of 15 amino acids. V gave up 3 bases and J gave up 4 bases; unmatched junction bases: 6. The CDR3 DNA sequence: TGTGCCAGCAGCTTTAGGTGGGACAGGGCAGAGACCCAGTACTTC. This gives the protein CASSFRWDRAETQYF. The variable domain in full, completed from reference TRBV7-2 and TRBJ2-5, reads GAGVSQSPSNKVTEKGKDVELRCDPISGHTALYWYRQSLGQGLEFLIYFQGNSAPDKSGLPSDRFSAERTGGSVSTLTIQRTQQEDSAVYLCASSFRWDRAETQYFGPGTRLLVL.

A few counts support this clone. The gene calls are TRBV18 and TRBJ1-5; 10 nucleotides align to TRBD1. Germline V CDR1 and CDR2: KGHSH, LQKENI. This CDR3 is built from 16 residues. V gave up 3 bases and J gave up 1 base; unmatched junction bases: 3. The chain's CDR3 is CASSPSGQGSNQPQHF. The CDR3 DNA is TGTGCCAGCTCACCCTCGGGACAGGGGAGCAATCAGCCCCAGCATTTT.

The chain combines TRBV6-6 with TRBJ1-1; possibly TRBD1 for D (5 bases). CDR3 length: 15 amino acids. From germline, CDR1 is MNHNY and CDR2 SVGAGI (reference sequence). V lost 2 bases to trimming and J lost 5 bases, with 15 bases between them. CDR3 bases: TGTGCCAGCAGTTACCCCAGGGAGGGGAAAACTGAAGCTTTCTTT. It is translated as CASSYPREGKTEAFF.

This chain joins TRBV13 and TRBJ1-2; 8 nucleotides align to TRBD1. V trimming: 3 bases; J trimming: 4 bases; junction bases outside the gene matches: 13. The CDR3 length is 17 residues. Germline CDR1 and CDR2: PRHDT and FYEKMQ (reference sequence). For the CDR3, the DNA is TGTGCCAGCAGCTTGGACAGGGCGAGCAGCCAAACCTATGGCTACACCTTC. Encoded protein: CASSLDRASSQTYGYTF.

A note on this clone: Other DNA variants within this sample encode the same CDR3. The chain has TRBV28 and TRBJ1-6; TRBD1 might be the D (5 bases). Germline assignment: CDR1 MDHEN and CDR2 SYDVKM. The CDR3 is 14 amino acids. The V and J ends lost 6 bases and 7 bases respectively, with 13 bases between them. The CDR3 DNA is TGTGCCAGCAGGGGAGGGCAGGGAAATTCACCCCTCCACTTT. Protein: CASRGGQGNSPLHF. The complete variable domain, with remaining parts taken from reference TRBV28 and TRBJ1-6, reads DVKVTQSSRYLVKRTGEKVFLECVQDMDHENMFWYRQDPGLGLRLIYFSYDVKMKEKGDIPEGYSVSREKKERFSLILESASTNQTSMYLCASRGGQGNSPLHFGNGTRLTVT.

The chain uses TRBV5-1 and TRBJ2-1; 11 bases agree with TRBD2. This CDR3 has 18 residues. Germline V gene lookup returns CDR1 SGHRS and CDR2 YFSETQ. Germline trimming cut 0 bases from V and 1 base from J; bases unmatched to any gene: 6. CDR3 sequence reads: CASSLVSGRARSYNEQFF. The CDR3 coding sequence is TGCGCCAGCAGCTTGGTTAGCGGGAGGGCCCGGTCCTACAATGAGCAGTTCTTC. The entire variable domain, with the rest obtained from reference TRBV5-1 and TRBJ2-1, is as follows: KAGVTQTPRYLIKTRGQQVTLSCSPISGHRSVSWYQQTPGQGLQFLFEYFSETQRNKGNFPGRFSGRQFSNSRSEMNVSTLELGDSALYLCASSLVSGRARSYNEQFFGPGTRLTVL.

This clone was seen just once. V is TRBV28 and J is TRBJ2-1; D is ambiguous. Germline lookup yields CDR1 MDHEN and CDR2 SYDVKM. The CDR3 contains 15 residues. Trimming took 3 bases from V and 1 from J, leaving 10 bases between them. This CDR3 reads CASSLPTTSYNEQFF. CDR3 sequence (DNA): TGTGCCAGCAGTTTGCCGACAACTTCCTACAATGAGCAGTTCTTC.